The 13 T cell receptor beta chains below come from one sample, sequenced in a study of chemoradiotherapy in HPV16-positive cancers. Method: immunoSEQ multiplex PCR; TCRdb's copy keeps in-frame clones and lacks some. Among 900 to 1,200 clones listed, under 90% were seen once. The source material was tumor tissue, sampled from a patient who underwent chemoradiotherapy. The receptors originated from a human donor with HPV-associated anogenital cancer.

This clone was counted between two and nine times. The chain recombines TRBV4-1 with TRBJ2-2; D not resolved. The CDR3 spans 16 residues. V was shortened by 2 bases and J by 1 base, with 11 bases between the two germline ends. Germline V gene data show CDR1 as MGHRA and CDR2 as YSYEKL. CDR3 DNA sequence: TGCGCCAGCAGCCAACGCCACGACCGGAACACCGGGGAGCTGTTTTTT. Encoded protein: CASSQRHDRNTGELFF.

The chain joins TRBV28 to TRBJ1-4, with 9 positions matching TRBD1. Germline V gives CDR1 MDHEN, CDR2 SYDVKM. The CDR3 is 15 residues long. V shed 3 bases and J 4 bases; nucleotides not matched to a gene: 3. The CDR3, as DNA: TGTGCCAGCAGTTTGGGACAGGGCCTTAATGAAAAACTGTTTTTT. Protein sequence: CASSLGQGLNEKLFF.

This clone was seen once. This chain links TRBV19 with TRBJ1-5; D gene uncertain. Per the germline V gene, CDR1 is LNHDA and CDR2 is SQIVND (reference sequence). V was shortened by 5 bases and J by 3 bases, with 5 bases between the two germline ends. There are 12 residues in the CDR3. CDR3 bases: TGTGCCAGTAGTGGACCCAATCAGCCCCAGCATTTT. Translation: CASSGPNQPQHF. The full variable domain, rest sourced from reference TRBV19 and TRBJ1-5, is DGGITQSPKYLFRKEGQNVTLSCEQNLNHDAMYWYRQDPGQGLRLIYYSQIVNDFQKGDIAEGYSVSREKKESFPLTVTSAQKNPTAFYLCASSGPNQPQHFGDGTRLSIL.

The chain joins TRBV7-8 to TRBJ2-6, with a tentative D call TRBD2 (6 bases). Germline V CDR1 and CDR2: SGHVS, FQNEAQ. With 4 bases removed from V and 3 bases from J, the gap between germline ends came to 13 bases. The CDR3 spans 16 residues. DNA for the CDR3: TGTGCCAGCAGCTCGAAGGAGGGTCATGGGGCCAACGTCCTGACTTTC. This translates into CASSSKEGHGANVLTF.

The V call is TRBV7-9, the J call TRBJ2-3; no firm D call. Germline V gene lookup returns CDR1 SEHNR and CDR2 FQNEAQ (reference sequence). Trimming removed 2 bases at V and 6 bases at J, with 3 bases between. The CDR3 has 11 amino acids. CDR3 residues: CASSLTDTQYF. The CDR3 bases are TGTGCCAGCAGCTTAACCGATACGCAGTATTTT.

The chain couples TRBV18 to TRBJ1-2; D unclear. V was cut by 4 bases and J by 7 bases, with 16 bases left in between. This CDR3 is built from 14 residues. The V gene's germline CDR1 is KGHSH and CDR2 LQKENI. DNA for the CDR3: TGTGCCAGCTCACTCGTCGCAGAGGGCGGTGGCTACACCTTC. Residues: CASSLVAEGGGYTF.

V gene TRBV18 combines with J gene TRBJ1-1, with TRBD1 as a possible D gene (5 bases). V dropped 1 base and J dropped 0 bases, with 18 bases sitting between them. The CDR3 length is 18 residues. Germline CDR1 is KGHSH and CDR2 is LQKENI. The CDR3 DNA sequence: TGTGCCAGCTCACCACGGGGGAAAGGCTCGGTAATGAACACTGAAGCTTTCTTT. This codes for CASSPRGKGSVMNTEAFF.

The CDR3 DNA sequence: TGTGCCAGCTCACCGAACACCGGGGAGCTGTTTTTT. Encoded protein: CASSPNTGELFF. This sequence joins TRBV18 and TRBJ2-2, with D hard to call. Germline CDR1 and CDR2: KGHSH and LQKENI. CDR3 length equals 12 residues. V lost 3 bases and J 1 base, leaving 0 bases between the germline ends.

The CDR3 spells CASSVGGRGTQETQYF. CDR3 nucleotide sequence: TGTGCCAGCAGCGTAGGTGGGCGGGGCACACAAGAGACCCAGTACTTC. The chain employs TRBV9 and TRBJ2-5; D perhaps matches TRBD2 (6 bases). Germline values: CDR1 SGDLS, CDR2 YYNGEE. Trimming removed 0 bases from V and 2 bases from J, with 14 bases in between. The CDR3 sequence is 16 residues long.

The chain combines TRBV4-1 with TRBJ2-2, with 9 bases identical to TRBD2. J lost 2 bases, V lost 4 bases, and 11 bases had no gene match. CDR3 length: 18 residues. Germline V lookup: CDR1 MGHRA, CDR2 YSYEKL. The CDR3 sequence: CASSPATGLAINTGELFF. In DNA form, the CDR3 reads TGCGCCAGCAGCCCCGCAACCGGACTAGCGATAAACACCGGGGAGCTGTTTTTT.

The rearrangement joins TRBV27 to TRBJ1-6; 9 bases are a match to TRBD1. Germline values: CDR1 MNHEY, CDR2 SMNVEV (reference sequence). V was clipped by 3 bases and J by 10 bases; unmatched bases: 7. The CDR3 is 15 residues long. DNA of the CDR3: TGTGCCAGCAGTTTTAGGGACAGGGCATACTCACCCCTCCACTTT. Translating it yields CASSFRDRAYSPLHF.

The rearrangement uses TRBV10-3 and TRBJ2-5; 8 nucleotides align to TRBD2. V shed 3 bases, J shed 5 bases, and the junction held 5 bases outside the gene matches. This CDR3 contains 14 residues. Germline V lookup: CDR1 ENHRY, CDR2 SYGVKD. CDR3 in amino acids: CAISEGGLGETQYF. CDR3 nucleotide sequence: TGTGCCATCAGTGAAGGGGGACTAGGGGAGACCCAGTACTTC.

This chain connects TRBV7-2 to TRBJ1-2; possibly TRBD1 for D (5 bases). The CDR3 has 15 residues. The germline CDR1 and CDR2 sequences are SGHTA and FQGNSA. V was cut by 6 bases and J by 3 bases, with 17 bases left in between. This CDR3 is CASSPYLIGDYGYTF. In DNA form, the CDR3 reads TGTGCCAGCAGTCCCTACTTGATAGGGGACTATGGCTACACCTTC.